Listed below are T cell receptor beta chains from one sample, sequenced in a study of blood T cell repertoires in COVID-19. Only in-frame clones appear in the TCRdb table, and some are missing; sequencing was by immunoSEQ multiplex PCR. The sample carries approximately 140,000 clones, 75% to 90% recorded once. The sequencing input was peripheral blood. These receptors all come from a man between 18 and 35 years old with COVID-19, enrolled during active disease. Each CDR3 is given without its conserved first and last residue. The order of the fields is clone size, V gene, CDR3 length, CDR3 protein. Size tells how often a clone was seen (once, few, many) or the class of an expanded clone, and some rows leave it out.

.	TRBV25-1	15	ASSENPTGQGNDTQY
.	TRBV18	13	ASSPTGGAGTEAF
.	TRBV6-5	11	ASSYSAGEEQF
.	TRBV5-5	13	ASSAGRYSNQPQH
once	TRBV2	12	ASRDQGQVQPQH
.	TRBV25-1	16	ASSSRELAGAYQDTQY
once	TRBV10-1	11	ASRLSFSYEQY
.	TRBV28	11	ASSLIQSYEQY
.	TRBV19	15	ASSIRTGVGSTDTQY
few	TRBV7-2	14	ASSLARTGGDYEQY
.	TRBV5-4	13	ASSPGWGNTGELF
.	TRBV10-3	9	AIRDSNEQY
.	TRBV4-3	11	ASSQDREGKAF
once	TRBV7-8	14	ASSLARGANTGELF
.	TRBV19	13	ASSIGGNSNQPQH
.	TRBV11-3	11	ASSHVETGELF
.	TRBV27	12	ASSPRQGTYEQY
.	TRBV19	10	ASIGTGVGYT
once	TRBV11-1	14	ASSLNLAGVQETQY
.	TRBV7-2	17	ASSTRQNPSYPYQETQY
once	TRBV27	12	ASSRGGHNGELF
.	TRBV19	12	AINNPRNHYGYT
.	TRBV30	16	AWSAPGVRRVENSPLH
.	TRBV28	18	ASSLTGTGGDLATNEKLL
.	TRBV21-1	14	ASSKTRTGRDYEQY
.	TRBV6-5	14	ASSYSGQIGVNGYT
.	TRBV18	12	ASSPGRQGSEQY
.	TRBV27	15	ASKLNAGQANTGELF
once	TRBV19	14	ASSMTGGGNADTQY
.	TRBV5-8	14	ASSSLAGTEGNIQY
.	TRBV28	10	ASSSSANTQY
.	TRBV6-5	12	ASSYSTGGIEQF
.	TRBV28	12	ASSLERVDEKLL
few	TRBV2	12	ASIQTENTGELF
.	TRBV10-3	12	AIRGDRRSYEQY
.	TRBV13	13	ASSTRTFSYNEQF
.	TRBV5-6	13	ASSSTQGQLYEQY
.	TRBV19	15	ASSFPRQGSPADTQY
.	TRBV23-1	14	ASSLCRGQSTGELF
.	TRBV18	12	ASSQLDSKETQY
.	TRBV7-8	11	ASSLRGNQPQH
.	TRBV5-4	12	ASSRSGQQETQY
once	TRBV27	12	ASSPGLARETQY
.	TRBV28	15	ASSSQASGALYNEQF
.	TRBV7-8	12	ASSPNNGYNEQF
.	TRBV27	12	ASLPMGANTEAF
.	TRBV2	14	ASRALPGQGAYEQY
.	TRBV3-1/TRBV3-2	11	ASAGRGNTEAF
.	TRBV6-6	12	ASSPQEGAYEQF
.	TRBV27	12	ASSVSGPTYEQY
.	TRBV5-8	15	ASSLRLARHSTYEQY
once	TRBV12-3/TRBV12-4	11	ASSSDRENEQF
.	TRBV6-2/TRBV6-3	15	ASSWGLTVYSNQPQH
.	TRBV5-8	13	ASNLLTGGLTEQY
.	TRBV19	11	ATGVTLNTEAF
.	TRBV7-2	13	ASSLVQGPNSPLH
few	TRBV18	12	ASSPSLGSYEQY